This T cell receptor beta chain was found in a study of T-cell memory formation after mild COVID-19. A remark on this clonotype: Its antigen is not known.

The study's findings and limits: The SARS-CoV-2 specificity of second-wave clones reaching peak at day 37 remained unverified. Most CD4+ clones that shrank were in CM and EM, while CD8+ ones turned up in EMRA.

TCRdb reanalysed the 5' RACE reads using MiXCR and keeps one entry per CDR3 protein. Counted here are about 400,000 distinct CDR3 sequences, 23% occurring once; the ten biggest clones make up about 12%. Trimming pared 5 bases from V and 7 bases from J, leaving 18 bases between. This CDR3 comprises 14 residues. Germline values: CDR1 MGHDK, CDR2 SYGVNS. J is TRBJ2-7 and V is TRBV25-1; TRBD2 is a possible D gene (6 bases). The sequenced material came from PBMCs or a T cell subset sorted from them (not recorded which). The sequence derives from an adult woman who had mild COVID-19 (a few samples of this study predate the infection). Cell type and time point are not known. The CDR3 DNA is TGTGCCAGCAGTCGCCCGGGACTCCGAGGAGAGCAGTACTTC. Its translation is CASSRPGLRGEQYF.